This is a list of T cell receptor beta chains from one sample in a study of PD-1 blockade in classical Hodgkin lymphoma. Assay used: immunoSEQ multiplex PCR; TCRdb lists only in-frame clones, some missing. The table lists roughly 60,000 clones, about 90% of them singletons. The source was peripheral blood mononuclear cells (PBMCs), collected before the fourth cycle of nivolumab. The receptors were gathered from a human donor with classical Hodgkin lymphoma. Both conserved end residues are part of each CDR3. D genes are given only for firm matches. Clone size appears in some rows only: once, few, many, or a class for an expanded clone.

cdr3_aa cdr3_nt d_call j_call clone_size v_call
CASSFRGKVGGYTF TGTGCCAGCAGTTTCAGGGGCAAAGTGGGGGGCTACACCTTC - TRBJ1-2 - TRBV27
CASSEGQLNSPLHF TGTGCCAGCAGTGAAGGACAGCTTAATTCACCCCTCCACTTT - TRBJ1-6 - TRBV25-1
CASSSDRAGNTIYF TGTGCCAGCAGCTCAGACAGGGCTGGAAACACCATATATTTT TRBD1 TRBJ1-3 - TRBV5-6
CASQIGTNEKLFF TGTGCCAGCCAAATAGGTACTAATGAAAAACTGTTTTTT - TRBJ1-4 - TRBV7-9
CASSEGSSGGPYNEQFF TGTGCCAGCAGTGAGGGGAGTTCCGGGGGACCCTACAATGAGCAGTTCTTC - TRBJ2-1 once TRBV6-1
CASSLGAGGSTDTQYF TGTGCTAGCAGCTTAGGAGCGGGGGGTAGCACAGATACGCAGTATTTT TRBD2 TRBJ2-3 - TRBV7-7
CASTLGGFYGYTF TGTGCCAGCACCTTAGGGGGTTTCTATGGCTACACCTTC - TRBJ1-2 - TRBV7-8
CASRLGQGATEAFF TGCGCCAGCAGATTGGGACAGGGGGCCACTGAAGCTTTCTTT TRBD1 TRBJ1-1 - TRBV5-1
CASSQIAGGLWDNEQFF TGCGCCAGCAGCCAGATAGCGGGGGGGCTTTGGGACAATGAGCAGTTCTTC TRBD2 TRBJ2-1 - TRBV4-1
CATSSNRGANSPLHF TGTGCCACCAGCTCGAACAGGGGGGCTAATTCACCCCTCCACTTT TRBD1 TRBJ1-6 - TRBV15
CASSPKWQMNEKLFF TGTGCCAGCAGCCCTAAGTGGCAGATGAATGAAAAACTGTTTTTT - TRBJ1-4 - TRBV7-2
CASSEGAGGVMFF TGTGCCAGCAGTGAAGGCGCAGGGGGAGTAATGTTCTTC TRBD1 TRBJ2-1 - TRBV6-1
CSVAGTGESGQPQHF TGCAGCGTTGCGGGGACGGGGGAATCGGGTCAGCCCCAGCATTTT - TRBJ1-5 - TRBV29-1
CACLPALKQGPETQYF TGTGCCTGCCTGCCTGCCCTAAAACAGGGCCCAGAGACCCAGTACTTC - TRBJ2-5 - TRBV30
CASSGGPPLATNEKLFF TGTGCCAGCAGCGGAGGGCCTCCCCTTGCAACTAATGAAAAACTGTTTTTT - TRBJ1-4 - TRBV7-9
CASSPGGSPLHF TGTGCCAGCAGCCCAGGGGGTTCACCCCTCCACTTT TRBD1 TRBJ1-6 - TRBV7-9
CASSSGQPTNEKLFF TGTGCCAGCAGTTCGGGACAACCAACTAATGAAAAACTGTTTTTT - TRBJ1-4 - TRBV5-8
CASSLYRASKNIQYF TGTGCCAGCAGTTTGTATAGGGCGAGCAAAAACATTCAGTACTTC - TRBJ2-4 - TRBV27
CASSQEDHSYEQYF TGTGCCAGCAGCCAAGAAGACCACTCCTACGAGCAGTACTTC - TRBJ2-7 - TRBV14
CASSPNRGPNTEAFF TGCGCCAGCAGCCCCAACAGGGGGCCAAACACTGAAGCTTTCTTT TRBD1 TRBJ1-1 - TRBV5-1
CASSYSIAGDNQPQHF TGTGCCAGCAGTTACTCGATAGCCGGAGATAATCAGCCCCAGCATTTT - TRBJ1-5 - TRBV6-6
CASSQSRTPYEQYF TGCGCCAGCAGCCAGAGCCGAACGCCGTACGAGCAGTACTTC - TRBJ2-7 - TRBV4-1
CASSLGGGAGNEQFF TGTGCCAGCAGTTTGGGGGGAGGGGCTGGGAATGAGCAGTTCTTC TRBD2 TRBJ2-1 - TRBV27
CASSLYGESSEAFF TGTGCCAGCAGCTTATACGGGGAGAGTTCTGAAGCTTTCTTT - TRBJ1-1 - TRBV7-3
CASSLLGTPGETQYF TGCGCCAGCAGCCTCCTGGGGACCCCCGGGGAGACCCAGTACTTC - TRBJ2-5 - TRBV4-1
CASSPQATGFSWDQPQHF TGTGCCAGCAGCCCCCAAGCGACAGGGTTTTCTTGGGATCAGCCCCAGCATTTT TRBD1 TRBJ1-5 - TRBV5-5
CASSPGSTGNTIYF TGTGCCAGCTCACCAGGGTCTACTGGAAACACCATATATTTT - TRBJ1-3 - TRBV18
CASSLALGSSYEQYF TGCGCCAGCAGCTTGGCTCTGGGATCTAGCTACGAGCAGTACTTC - TRBJ2-7 once TRBV5-1
CASSYYDRVGNYGYTF TGTGCCAGCAGCTATTACGACAGGGTGGGGAACTATGGCTACACCTTC TRBD1 TRBJ1-2 - TRBV7-9
CASSLLGTSNYEQYF TGCGCCAGCAGCTTATTAGGGACGTCCAACTACGAGCAGTACTTC - TRBJ2-7 - TRBV5-1
CASSLGIAGGRNEQFF TGTGCCAGCAGCTTGGGTATAGCGGGGGGGCGCAATGAGCAGTTCTTC TRBD2 TRBJ2-1 - TRBV5-4
CASSSGTLNEKLFF TGTGCCAGCAGCTCCGGGACACTTAATGAAAAACTGTTTTTT - TRBJ1-4 - TRBV7-2
CASSSPNIAMSSYNEQFF TGTGCCAGCAGCTCACCCAACATAGCGATGAGCTCCTACAATGAGCAGTTCTTC - TRBJ2-1 - TRBV7-9
CAWSRGLAGANEQFF TGTGCCTGGAGTAGGGGACTAGCGGGGGCCAATGAGCAGTTCTTC TRBD2 TRBJ2-1 once TRBV30
CASTRLGGFWYEQYF TGTGCCAGCACTCGACTGGGGGGGTTTTGGTACGAGCAGTACTTC - TRBJ2-7 once TRBV21-1
CASSFFGDTEAFF TGTGCCAGTAGTTTTTTTGGTGACACTGAAGCTTTCTTT - TRBJ1-1 - TRBV19
CATSLQGAGGEQPQHF TGTGCCACCAGCCTCCAAGGGGCGGGGGGCGAACAGCCCCAGCATTTT - TRBJ1-5 once TRBV15
CASSLGRQGRRNGYTF TGTGCCAGCAGTTTAGGACGACAGGGAAGAAGAAATGGCTACACCTTC TRBD1 TRBJ1-2 - TRBV27